This TCR beta chain derives from a study of shared clonotypes between healthy human individuals. About the study: Each donor's CD4 naive and CD4 memory cells filled three plates apiece, CD8 naive two, and CD8 memory one. General study points: For naive CD4 cells, around 5% of clonotypes were shared across a handful of donors.

CD45RO-negative, CCR7-selected cells formed the naive CD8 fraction, which excluded terminally differentiated effector memory CD45RA+ cells. Recent acute infections and vaccinations were absent in the healthy HIV-negative adult donors. Among the donors, all were Caucasian adults who lived in Nashville, Tennessee. A word on this clone: The antigen remains unidentified.

Trimming left V 0 bases short and J 6 bases short, with 16 bases between. Germline-derived CDR1 and CDR2 are GTSNPN and SVGIG (reference sequence). This CDR3 contains 15 residues. Sequencing used immunoSEQ multiplex PCR; TCRdb keeps in-frame clones, though not all of them. The sample carries about 2.1 million clones, approximately 92% recorded once. The chain employs TRBV30 and TRBJ2-3; D unclear. The receptor's source is a young man in good health. Some clones in this sample may be carry-over from other donors' samples. Sequencing input: naive CD8+ T cells from PBMCs. This CDR3 reads CAWSVGSNLRDTQYF. CDR3 sequence (DNA): TGTGCCTGGAGTGTTGGCTCCAACTTAAGGGATACGCAGTATTTT.